These 16 T cell receptor beta chains came from one sample sequenced in a study of CD8 T cells in ankylosing spondylitis. In TCRdb, the 5' RACE reads were re-called with MiXCR into one record per CDR3 protein. Found here are around 300,000 distinct CDR3 sequences, about 20% of them singletons; the top ten hold 3.5%. Sequences were obtained from blood, either unsorted or a sorted T cell fraction (not recorded which). Receptors were obtained from a female donor with ankylosing spondylitis or in good health (not recorded which).

The CDR3 spells CASRETADHEQYF. The CDR3 DNA is TGTGCCAGCAGGGAGACGGCGGACCACGAGCAGTACTTC. This chain links TRBV28 with TRBJ2-7; no clear D. Germline CDR1 reads MDHEN; CDR2 reads SYDVKM. CDR3 length equals 13 residues. V was clipped by 6 bases and J by 5 bases, with 14 bases between them.

The chain has TRBV29-1 and TRBJ1-1; 7 bases align to TRBD1. The junction had 6 bases not matched to a gene; V was cut back by 6 bases and J by 2 bases. The germline gives CDR1 SQVTM, CDR2 ANQGSEA. The CDR3 has 13 amino acids. CDR3 DNA: TGCAGCGTATACAGGGGCCTTAACACTGAAGCTTTCTTT. As protein: CSVYRGLNTEAFF.

This clonotype was seen only a few times. The chain recombines TRBV5-1 with TRBJ2-7; the match to TRBD2 covers 13 bases. The junction had 9 bases not matched to a gene; V was cut back by 4 bases and J by 5 bases. CDR1 and CDR2 from the germline V gene are SGHRS and YFSETQ. This CDR3 has 16 amino acids. CDR3 residues: CASSPRTSGRPNEQYF. The CDR3 DNA reads TGCGCCAGCAGCCCGAGGACTAGCGGGAGACCCAACGAGCAGTACTTC. Together with reference TRBV5-1 and TRBJ2-7, the CDR3 gives the full variable domain: KAGVTQTPRYLIKTRGQQVTLSCSPISGHRSVSWYQQTPGQGLQFLFEYFSETQRNKGNFPGRFSGRQFSNSRSEMNVSTLELGDSALYLCASSPRTSGRPNEQYFGPGTRLTVT.

V and J are TRBV9 and TRBJ2-1; perhaps D is TRBD1 or TRBD2 (5 bases each). Germline V CDR1 and CDR2: SGDLS, YYNGEE. The CDR3 is made up of 15 amino acids. Trimming left V 0 bases short and J 4 bases short, with 11 bases between. The CDR3 reads CASSVEGSGYNEQFF. CDR3 DNA: TGTGCCAGCAGCGTAGAGGGGAGCGGTTACAATGAGCAGTTCTTC.

This clonotype appeared a few times. The chain combines TRBV12-3 or TRBV12-4 with TRBJ1-2; the match to TRBD1 covers 7 bases. This CDR3 is 13 amino acids long. V dropped 6 bases and J dropped 3; count of bases not matched to a gene: 4. The CDR3 DNA reads TGTGCCAGCAGCCCAGGGGGGGACTATGGCTACACCTTC. This codes for CASSPGGDYGYTF.

V gene TRBV18 combines with J gene TRBJ2-1; 9 nucleotides line up with TRBD1. This CDR3 is built from 18 residues. Germline loops: CDR1 KGHSH, CDR2 LQKENI. V was pared by 0 bases and J by 1 base, with 7 bases of the junction left unmatched. The CDR3 bases are TGTGCCAGCTCACCACCGTACGGACAGGGGACTTCCTACAATGAGCAGTTCTTC. It yields the protein CASSPPYGQGTSYNEQFF.

The table lists this clonotype with many counts. CDR3 residues: CASSVTGTTSYEQYF. The CDR3 coding sequence is TGTGCCAGCAGCGTAACCGGGACAACGAGCTACGAGCAGTACTTC. The chain is built from TRBV7-9 and TRBJ2-7, with D maybe TRBD1 (6 bases). The CDR3 loop spans 15 amino acids. From germline, CDR1 is SEHNR and CDR2 FQNEAQ (reference sequence). V lost 5 bases, J lost 3 bases, and 17 bases lay in between.

This clonotype was detected only a few times. The chain's CDR3 is CASGTGGREKLFF. Written as DNA, the CDR3 is TGTGCCAGCGGCACGGGGGGGCGAGAAAAACTGTTTTTT. The rearrangement links TRBV28 to TRBJ1-4; TRBD1 is a possible D gene (6 bases). The germline gives CDR1 MDHEN, CDR2 SYDVKM. CDR3 length: 13 residues. V was cut by 8 bases and J by 8 bases, with 15 bases left in between.

This clonotype was recorded a few times. The V gene is TRBV20-1, the J gene TRBJ2-1, with D possibly matching TRBD2 (5 bases). V was shortened by 6 bases and J by 0 bases, with 6 bases between the two germline ends. CDR1 and CDR2 (germline): DFQATT, SNEGSKA (reference sequence). The CDR3 runs to 12 residues. The DNA of the CDR3 is TGCAGTGCCGAGGGCTCCTACAATGAGCAGTTCTTC. This translates into CSAEGSYNEQFF.

This clonotype has a handful of counts. This rearrangement joins TRBV14 to TRBJ1-1; possible D gene TRBD1, 5 bases. V dropped 2 bases and J dropped 4 bases, with 14 bases sitting between them. Looked up from germline, CDR1 is SGHDN and CDR2 is FVKESK. The CDR3 is 15 residues long. CDR3 sequence: CASSQRTGWATEAFF. CDR3 sequence (DNA): TGTGCCAGCAGCCAAAGAACAGGATGGGCCACTGAAGCTTTCTTT.

This clonotype appeared many times. The chain joins TRBV12-3 or TRBV12-4 to TRBJ1-1; TRBD1 matches at 11 bases. The CDR3 totals 14 residues. V was clipped by 10 bases and J by 0 bases; unmatched bases: 4. The CDR3 spells CATGQGAMNTEAFF. DNA of the CDR3: TGTGCCACCGGACAGGGGGCGATGAACACTGAAGCTTTCTTT.

This clonotype came up once. Here the CDR3 DNA reads TGTGCCAGCAGCTTCGGACTAGCGGGAGCCACGAATGAGCAGTTCTTC. Protein: CASSFGLAGATNEQFF. The V and J genes are TRBV7-2 and TRBJ2-1, with 13 nucleotides matching TRBD2. Germline trimming cut 3 bases from V and 7 bases from J; bases unmatched to any gene: 6. Germline V gives CDR1 SGHTA, CDR2 FQGNSA. CDR3 length equals 16 residues.

This sequence joins TRBV6-1 and TRBJ2-7; the match to TRBD2 covers 11 bases. The germline gives CDR1 MNHNS, CDR2 SASEGT. The CDR3 has 15 amino acids. The V and J ends lost 6 bases and 2 bases, in that order; junction bases with no gene match: 6. CDR3 protein: CASRKGLAETYEQYF. CDR3 sequence (DNA): TGTGCCAGCAGGAAGGGACTAGCGGAAACCTACGAGCAGTACTTC.

The table lists this clonotype with a few counts. The V call is TRBV10-3, the J call TRBJ2-7, with TRBD1 matching over 9 bases. Per germline, CDR1 ENHRY and CDR2 SYGVKD. J gave up 5 bases and V 6 bases, and 8 bases lay outside the gene matches. The CDR3 extends over 14 amino acids. The CDR3 is CAISGDRDRNEQYF. CDR3 in DNA: TGTGCCATCAGCGGGGACAGGGACCGAAACGAGCAGTACTTC.

The chain joins TRBV7-3 to TRBJ2-1, with 11 bases aligning to TRBD2. The trim removed 4 bases at V and 15 bases at J, leaving 17 bases unmatched. The germline V gene has CDR1 SGHTA and CDR2 FQGTGA. This CDR3 is built from 16 residues. The CDR3 DNA sequence: TGTGCCAGCAGCTCCCAGTCCCTAGCGGGAGGACCAATCTGGTTCTTC. Translation gives CASSSQSLAGGPIWFF.

In its sample, this clonotype was seen a few times. V and J are TRBV5-1 and TRBJ2-5; the D is unclear. Trimming pared 7 bases from V and 3 bases from J, leaving 7 bases between. CDR1 and CDR2 (germline): SGHRS, YFSETQ. The CDR3 runs to 11 residues. The CDR3 nucleotides read TGCGCCAGCTCGAACAAAGAGACCCAGTACTTC. It specifies CASSNKETQYF. Supplemented by reference TRBV5-1 and TRBJ2-5, the full variable domain reads KAGVTQTPRYLIKTRGQQVTLSCSPISGHRSVSWYQQTPGQGLQFLFEYFSETQRNKGNFPGRFSGRQFSNSRSEMNVSTLELGDSALYLCASSNKETQYFGPGTRLLVL.